Shown below are 12 T cell receptor beta chains from a single sample sequenced in a study of blood T cells in healthy people across ages. It was with a sample-barcoded 5' primer and a J-beta primer mix that a second PCR of roughly 7 to 12 cycles was run. MiXCR, run by TCRdb on the 5' RACE reads, gives a single entry per CDR3 protein. The sample lists roughly 700,000 distinct CDR3 sequences; about 34% were seen once. The sequencing sample was made of blood. The receptors derive from a woman of 80 years or more in good health.

This clonotype was detected once. V and J are TRBV6-6 and TRBJ2-5; D is unresolved. Looked up from germline, CDR1 is MNHNY and CDR2 is SVGAGI (reference sequence). This CDR3 region has 14 residues. Trimming removed 5 bases at V and 2 bases at J, with 12 bases between. The CDR3 DNA sequence: TGTGCCAGCAGTAAATCGATAGGGCAAGAGACCCAGTACTTC. It specifies CASSKSIGQETQYF.

This clonotype showed up many times. The chain couples TRBV7-2 to TRBJ1-6, with TRBD1 as a possible D gene (6 bases). Between the trimmed V and J ends, which lost 3 bases and 7 bases, there was a span of 13 bases. The germline CDR1 and CDR2 sequences are SGHTA and FQGNSA. CDR3 length: 15 residues. The CDR3 sequence: CASSFLGGENSPLHF. CDR3 DNA: TGTGCCAGCAGCTTCCTAGGGGGGGAGAATTCACCCCTCCACTTT. Filled out from reference TRBV7-2 and TRBJ1-6, the complete variable domain reads GAGVSQSPSNKVTEKGKDVELRCDPISGHTALYWYRQSLGQGLEFLIYFQGNSAPDKSGLPSDRFSAERTGGSVSTLTIQRTQQEDSAVYLCASSFLGGENSPLHFGNGTRLTVT.

V and J are TRBV15 and TRBJ2-4; D possibly corresponds to TRBD2 (5 bases). Germline CDR1 and CDR2: LNHNV and YYDKDF (reference sequence). The V end lost 3 bases, the J end lost 7 bases, and 16 bases lay between the germline ends. This CDR3 spans 15 amino acids. CDR3 amino acids: CATSRAWGDSNIQYF. The CDR3 DNA sequence: TGTGCCACCAGCAGGGCATGGGGAGACTCCAACATTCAGTACTTC.

J is TRBJ1-4 and V is TRBV11-2; D uncertain. With 2 bases removed from V and 0 bases from J, the gap between germline ends came to 16 bases. CDR3 length: 18 amino acids. CDR1 and CDR2 from the germline V gene are SGHAT and FQNNGV. CDR3: CASSLRANYFSTNEKLFF. CDR3 in DNA: TGTGCCAGCAGCTTAAGGGCCAATTATTTTTCAACTAATGAAAAACTGTTTTTT.

This clonotype has ten or more counts. J is TRBJ1-1 and V is TRBV7-2; 8 bases agree with TRBD1. Germline assignment: CDR1 SGHTA and CDR2 FQGNSA. There are 17 residues in the CDR3. After removal of 2 bases from V and 2 bases from J, the junction contained 10 bases not matched to a gene. The CDR3 region is CASSLHSGGGGNTEAFF. As DNA, the CDR3 is TGTGCCAGCAGCTTACACTCAGGGGGCGGTGGTAACACTGAAGCTTTCTTT.

In its sample, this clonotype was seen many times. V and J are TRBV3-1 and TRBJ2-5; D might be TRBD1 (6 bases). The CDR3 has 13 amino acids. Germline lookup yields CDR1 LGHDT and CDR2 YNNKEL (reference sequence). V was clipped by 6 bases and J by 5 bases, with 13 bases between them. In DNA form, the CDR3 reads TGTGCCAGCAGTCGACAGGTTTGGGAGACCCAGTACTTC. Translating gives CASSRQVWETQYF.

This clonotype has only a few counts. J is TRBJ1-2 and V is TRBV29-1; D remains unclear. The CDR3 has 14 amino acids. CDR1 SQVTM and CDR2 ANQGSEA come from the germline V gene. Trimming removed 5 bases from V and 0 bases from J, with 13 bases in between. The CDR3 DNA reads TGCAGCGTTTGGGCCGGTGGGGCTAACTATGGCTACACCTTC. As protein: CSVWAGGANYGYTF.

Comment on this clonotype: A read error is possible here, since a much larger clone lies one base away. The rearrangement uses TRBV6-5 and TRBJ2-5; D uncertain. Gene TRBJ2-7 matches the end of the DNA better, so the J call may be wrong. CDR3 size: 14 residues. Germline assignment: CDR1 MNHEY and CDR2 SVGAGI. In nucleotides, the CDR3 is TGTGCCAGCAGTATGCGGTTAGGAACCTACGAGCAGTACTTC. It is translated as CASSMRLGTYEQYF.

The V and J genes are TRBV30 and TRBJ2-3; TRBD1 matches 7 bases. CDR3 length equals 15 residues. The V and J ends lost 0 bases and 4 bases, in that order; junction bases with no gene match: 7. Looked up from germline, CDR1 is GTSNPN and CDR2 is SVGIG (reference sequence). This CDR3 is CAWSVPTGKSDTQYF. CDR3 sequence (DNA): TGTGCCTGGAGTGTACCGACAGGGAAGTCAGATACGCAGTATTTT.

The CDR3 DNA sequence: TGTGCCAGCAGTTTATTCGAGGGAAGCGGGAGGCCCTCGAGCTCCTACAATGAGCAGTTCTTC. Its translation is CASSLFEGSGRPSSSYNEQFF. V usage is TRBV12-3 or TRBV12-4 and J usage is TRBJ2-1; the match to TRBD2 covers 9 bases. Unmatched junction bases numbered 17, after V lost 2 bases and J lost 0 bases. The CDR3 consists of 21 residues.

Comments on this clonotype: This may stem from a read error, because a much larger clone lies one nucleotide away. The rearrangement uses TRBV3-1 and TRBJ2-7; TRBD1 agrees at 8 bases. Per the germline V gene, CDR1 is LGHDT and CDR2 is YNNKEL (reference sequence). There are 17 residues in the CDR3. After removal of 2 bases from V and 0 bases from J, the junction contained 9 bases not matched to a gene. The CDR3: CASSQSPDRVDSYEQYF. Written as DNA, the CDR3 is TGTGCCAGCAGCCAAAGCCCGGACAGGGTAGACTCCTACGAGCAGTACTTC.

The table lists this clonotype with many counts. CDR3 sequence reads: CAWSVAVAGIGVDTQYF. CDR3 DNA sequence: TGTGCCTGGAGTGTCGCAGTAGCGGGGATCGGCGTAGATACGCAGTATTTT. The chain uses TRBV30 and TRBJ2-3; 8 bases are shared with TRBD2. Germline CDR1 GTSNPN, CDR2 SVGIG (reference sequence). Trimming took 0 bases from V and 5 from J; bases not matched to a gene: 13. The CDR3 consists of 17 residues.